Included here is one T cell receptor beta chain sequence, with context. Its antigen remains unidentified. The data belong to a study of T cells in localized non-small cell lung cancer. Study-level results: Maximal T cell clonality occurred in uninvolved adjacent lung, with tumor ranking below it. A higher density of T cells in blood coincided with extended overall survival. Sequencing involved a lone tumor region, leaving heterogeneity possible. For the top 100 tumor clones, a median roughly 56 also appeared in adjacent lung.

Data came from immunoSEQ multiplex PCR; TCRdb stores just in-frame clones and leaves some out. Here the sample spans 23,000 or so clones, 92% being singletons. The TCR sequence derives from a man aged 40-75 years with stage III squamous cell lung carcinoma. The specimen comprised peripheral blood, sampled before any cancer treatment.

This chain's CDR3 is CASSVEVGELFF. The CDR3 region has the DNA TGTGCCAGCAGCGTCGAAGTCGGGGAGCTGTTTTTT. The chain links TRBV7-9 to TRBJ2-2; unclear D gene. The CDR3 extends over 12 amino acids. V was shortened by 5 bases and J by 7 bases, with 8 bases between the two germline ends. CDR1 and CDR2 from the germline V gene are SEHNR and FQNEAQ (reference sequence).